Sequencing of this T cell receptor (beta chain) was carried out in a study of cytomegalovirus exposure and HLA in healthy donors. Study context: An early release of data contained 80 million to 85 million unique TCRs, which came from HLA-typed donors. Study outcomes and limitations: The presence/absence work took it that sequencing depth was about the same across donors. It was reportedly the case that the classifier diagnosed cytomegalovirus status with high specificity and sensitivity. A highly shared variant cluster was judged a likely technical artifact.

60 Vbeta and 13 Jbeta primers were used in PCR. TCRdb keeps only in-frame clones here, not all; method: immunoSEQ multiplex PCR. The sample records approximately 97,000 clones, around four fifths being singletons. With V trimmed by 5 bases and J by 4 bases, 5 bases remained unmatched. The CDR3 length is 14 residues. CDR1 and CDR2 from the germline V gene are SGHAT and FQNNGV. Comment on this clone: Antigen: not known.

The genes are TRBV11-2 and TRBJ1-2, with 9 bases identical to TRBD1. The source material was PBMCs. The sequence was collected from a woman in her 40s in good health and CMV-seropositive. CDR3 sequence reads: CASSHAGQGYGYTF. CDR3 in DNA: TGTGCCAGCAGCCATGCGGGACAGGGCTATGGCTACACCTTC.